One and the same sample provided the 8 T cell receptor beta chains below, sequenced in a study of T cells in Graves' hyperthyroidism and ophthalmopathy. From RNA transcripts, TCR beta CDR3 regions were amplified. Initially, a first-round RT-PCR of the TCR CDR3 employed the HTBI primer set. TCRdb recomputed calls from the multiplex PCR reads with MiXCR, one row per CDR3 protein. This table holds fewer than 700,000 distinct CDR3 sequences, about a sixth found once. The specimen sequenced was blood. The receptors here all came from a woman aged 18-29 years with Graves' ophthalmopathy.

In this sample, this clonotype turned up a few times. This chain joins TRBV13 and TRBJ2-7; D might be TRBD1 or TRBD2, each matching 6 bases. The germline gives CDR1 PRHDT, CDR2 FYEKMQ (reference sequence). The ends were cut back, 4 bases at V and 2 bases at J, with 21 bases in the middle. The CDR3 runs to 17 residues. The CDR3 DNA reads TGTGCCAGCAGCTCAGGTCGCCGGGGGACACCTACCTACGAGCAGTACTTC. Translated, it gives CASSSGRRGTPTYEQYF.

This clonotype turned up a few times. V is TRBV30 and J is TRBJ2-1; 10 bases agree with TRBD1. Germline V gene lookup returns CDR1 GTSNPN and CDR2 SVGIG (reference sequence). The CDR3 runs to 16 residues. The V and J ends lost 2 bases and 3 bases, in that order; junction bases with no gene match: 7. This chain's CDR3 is CAWSTGTGALYNEQFF. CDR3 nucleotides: TGTGCCTGGAGTACCGGGACAGGGGCCCTCTACAATGAGCAGTTCTTC.

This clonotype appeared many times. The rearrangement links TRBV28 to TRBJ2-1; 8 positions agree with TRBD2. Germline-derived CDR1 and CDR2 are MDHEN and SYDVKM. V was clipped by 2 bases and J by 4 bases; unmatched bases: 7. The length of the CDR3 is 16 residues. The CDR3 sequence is CASSLSREGRYNEQFF. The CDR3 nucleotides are TGTGCCAGCAGTTTAAGCCGGGAGGGCCGGTACAATGAGCAGTTCTTC.

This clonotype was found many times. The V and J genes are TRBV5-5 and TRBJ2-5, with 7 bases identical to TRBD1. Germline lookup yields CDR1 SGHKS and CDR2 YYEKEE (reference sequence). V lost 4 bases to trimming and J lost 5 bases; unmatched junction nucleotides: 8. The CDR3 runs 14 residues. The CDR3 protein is CASSEGQLGETQYF. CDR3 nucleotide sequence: TGTGCCAGCAGCGAGGGACAGCTAGGGGAGACCCAGTACTTC.

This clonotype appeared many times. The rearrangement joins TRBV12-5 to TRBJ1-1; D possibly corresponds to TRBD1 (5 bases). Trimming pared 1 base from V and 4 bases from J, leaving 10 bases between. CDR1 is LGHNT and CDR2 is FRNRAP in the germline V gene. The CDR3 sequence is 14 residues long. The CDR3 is CASGLGDRPTEAFF. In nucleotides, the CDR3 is TGTGCTAGTGGTTTGGGGGACCGACCCACTGAAGCTTTCTTT.

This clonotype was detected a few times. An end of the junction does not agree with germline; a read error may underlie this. CDR3 bases: TGTGCCAGCAGCGTAGGAGTGCACTACAATGAGCAGTTCTTC. Translating it yields CASSVGVHYNEQFF. This rearrangement joins TRBV13 to TRBJ2-1; D is uncertain. Looked up from germline, CDR1 is PRHDT and CDR2 is FYEKMQ (reference sequence). The CDR3 runs to 14 residues.

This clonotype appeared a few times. CDR3 region: CASSTPAGTDTQYF. CDR3 sequence (DNA): TGCGCCAGCAGCACGCCGGCGGGCACAGATACGCAGTATTTT. The rearrangement joins TRBV5-1 to TRBJ2-3, with D uncertain. There are 14 residues in the CDR3. V lost 4 bases and J lost 1, with 10 bases in between. CDR1 is SGHRS, CDR2 YFSETQ, per germline.

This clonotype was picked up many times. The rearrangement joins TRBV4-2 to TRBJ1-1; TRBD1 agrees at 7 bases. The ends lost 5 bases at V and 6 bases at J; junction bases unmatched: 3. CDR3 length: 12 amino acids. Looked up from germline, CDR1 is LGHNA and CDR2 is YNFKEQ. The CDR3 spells CASSTRGSEAFF. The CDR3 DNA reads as TGTGCCAGCAGCACCAGGGGGTCTGAAGCTTTCTTT.